This entry lists 9 T cell receptor beta chains sequenced from one sample in a study of beta chain features in type 1 diabetes. Study-wide findings and caveats: Shortening that was moderate but significant affected the TCRB CDR3s of Type 1 diabetes patients in all four CD4+ subsets.

The antigens for these receptors are not known. All of the isolated RNA was reverse transcribed, so expressed TCRB transcripts were sequenced. Clones were sequenced by immunoSEQ multiplex PCR, and TCRdb holds only the in-frame ones, with some missing. The profile shows 500,000 to 850,000 clones, more than 13% of them singletons. The sequenced material came from naive CD4+ T cells from blood. Receptors originate from a man between 18 and 29 years old with type 1 diabetes.

The V and J genes are TRBV19 and TRBJ2-1; either TRBD1 or TRBD2 may supply D (5 bases each). The CDR3 consists of 15 residues. V lost 8 bases, J lost 2 bases, and 16 bases lay in between. Per the germline V gene, CDR1 is LNHDA and CDR2 is SQIVND (reference sequence). CDR3 in DNA: TGTGCCAGTGGTCCGGGACGGTTTCCCTACAATGAGCAGTTCTTC. Translated: CASGPGRFPYNEQFF.

This rearrangement joins TRBV5-1 to TRBJ1-1; 10 nucleotides agree with TRBD1. With 3 bases clipped from V and 5 bases from J, the junction kept 4 bases outside the gene matches. This CDR3 is 14 amino acids long. Per germline, CDR1 SGHRS and CDR2 YFSETQ. The CDR3 DNA reads TGCGCCAGCAGCTCGGGACAGGGGCAAACTGAAGCTTTCTTT. Its protein is CASSSGQGQTEAFF. Using reference TRBV5-1 and TRBJ1-1 for the parts outside the CDR3, the full variable domain is KAGVTQTPRYLIKTRGQQVTLSCSPISGHRSVSWYQQTPGQGLQFLFEYFSETQRNKGNFPGRFSGRQFSNSRSEMNVSTLELGDSALYLCASSSGQGQTEAFFGQGTRLTVV.

V usage is TRBV29-1 and J usage is TRBJ2-3; no reliable D call. This CDR3 is built from 13 residues. Germline V gene data show CDR1 as SQVTM and CDR2 as ANQGSEA. In DNA form, the CDR3 reads TGCTCCGCAGAGAATCCTAGCACAGATACGCAGTATTTT. It is translated as CSAENPSTDTQYF.

This clone was found a few times. Other nucleotide sequences in the sample specify the same CDR3. The genes are TRBV30 and TRBJ1-1; D remains unclear. This CDR3 has 13 amino acids. Germline-derived CDR1 and CDR2 are GTSNPN and SVGIG (reference sequence). V lost 0 bases to trimming and J lost 5 bases, with 10 bases between them. The CDR3 region is CAWSVRGGTEAFF. CDR3 nucleotides: TGTGCCTGGAGTGTACGGGGAGGAACTGAAGCTTTCTTT.

The chain joins TRBV7-2 to TRBJ2-5; D is perhaps TRBD2 (6 bases). This CDR3 has 13 amino acids. Germline values: CDR1 SGHTA, CDR2 FQGNSA. The V and J ends lost 5 bases and 5 bases respectively, with 12 bases between them. CDR3 sequence reads: CASSRGTTETQYF. The CDR3 nucleotides read TGTGCCAGCAGCCGCGGGACCACGGAGACCCAGTACTTC.

This sequence joins TRBV28 and TRBJ2-1, with TRBD2 matching over 8 bases. CDR1 MDHEN and CDR2 SYDVKM come from the germline V gene. The V and J ends lost 5 bases and 4 bases, in that order; junction bases with no gene match: 22. The CDR3 contains 20 residues. CDR3 sequence reads: CASSVRPGRISGSQYNEQFF. CDR3 nucleotide sequence: TGTGCCAGCAGTGTAAGGCCCGGAAGAATAAGCGGGAGTCAGTACAATGAGCAGTTCTTC.

This clone was counted a few times. The chain employs TRBV7-2 and TRBJ2-3, with D hard to call. Germline CDR1 and CDR2: SGHTA and FQGNSA. The CDR3 loop spans 11 amino acids. V was shortened by 5 bases and J by 5 bases, with 5 bases between the two germline ends. CDR3 in DNA: TGTGCCAGCAGCCCCCAAGATACGCAGTATTTT. This encodes CASSPQDTQYF.

The chain has TRBV29-1 and TRBJ2-7; D is perhaps TRBD2 (5 bases). This CDR3 has 13 amino acids. V was cut by 1 base and J by 0 bases, with 7 bases left in between. The germline V gene encodes CDR1 SQVTM and CDR2 ANQGSEA. The CDR3 nucleotides read TGCAGCGTTGAAGGCGGACTCTCCTACGAGCAGTACTTC. It codes for CSVEGGLSYEQYF.

The chain joins TRBV10-3 to TRBJ2-7; 7 bases are shared with TRBD1. The V gene's germline CDR1 is ENHRY and CDR2 SYGVKD. The CDR3 runs 14 residues. V trimming: 4 bases; J trimming: 3 bases; junction bases outside the gene matches: 6. The CDR3 DNA reads TGTGCCATCAGTGCCGGACAGGCCCTCTACGAGCAGTACTTC. Protein sequence: CAISAGQALYEQYF.